The 26 T cell receptor beta chains below come from one sample, sequenced in a study of cytomegalovirus exposure and HLA in healthy donors. PCR employed 60 Vbeta and 13 Jbeta primers. TCRdb keeps only in-frame clones here, not all; method: immunoSEQ multiplex PCR. The sample contains 83,000 or so clones, around 76% of which appear only once. Input material: PBMCs. These receptors were taken from a man younger than 40 in good health and CMV-seropositive.

This clone has a single count. The chain uses TRBV15 and TRBJ2-7; D is perhaps TRBD1 (6 bases). Germline V gene data show CDR1 as LNHNV and CDR2 as YYDKDF (reference sequence). Trimming pared 2 bases from V and 7 bases from J, leaving 15 bases between. The CDR3 consists of 14 residues. The CDR3 spells CATSRNPHQGEQYF. The CDR3 DNA reads TGTGCCACCAGCAGAAACCCACACCAGGGGGAGCAGTACTTC.

The gene calls are TRBV9 and TRBJ2-5, with 8 bases matching TRBD2. The length of the CDR3 is 16 residues. V lost 1 base and J lost 5; bases outside the gene matches: 10. The V gene's germline CDR1 is SGDLS and CDR2 YYNGEE. The CDR3 region is CASSVRTGGQVETQYF. Here the CDR3 DNA reads TGTGCCAGCAGCGTACGAACGGGGGGGCAGGTGGAGACCCAGTACTTC.

The J gene is TRBJ2-7, the V gene TRBV28; D remains ambiguous. Trimming pared 2 bases from V and 1 base from J, leaving 18 bases between. Per the germline V gene, CDR1 is MDHEN and CDR2 is SYDVKM. This CDR3 comprises 17 residues. CDR3 sequence reads: CASSLVIPRSFSYEQYF. CDR3 nucleotides: TGTGCCAGCAGTTTAGTCATCCCCCGGAGTTTTTCCTACGAGCAGTACTTC. Variable domain in full (rest from reference TRBV28 and TRBJ2-7): DVKVTQSSRYLVKRTGEKVFLECVQDMDHENMFWYRQDPGLGLRLIYFSYDVKMKEKGDIPEGYSVSREKKERFSLILESASTNQTSMYLCASSLVIPRSFSYEQYFGPGTRLTVT.

This chain uses TRBV7-9 with TRBJ1-1, with TRBD1 as a possible D gene (6 bases). From germline, CDR1 is SEHNR and CDR2 FQNEAQ (reference sequence). The CDR3 is 14 amino acids. V was pared by 1 base and J by 4 bases, with 10 bases between. The CDR3 DNA sequence: TGTGCCAGCAGCTTAGTACAGGGACGCACTGAAGCTTTCTTT. Amino acids: CASSLVQGRTEAFF.

In its sample, this clone is medium-sized. The genes are TRBV5-1 and TRBJ2-7, with a tentative D call TRBD1 (5 bases). This CDR3 is 12 amino acids long. V lost 0 bases, J lost 4 bases, and 5 bases lay in between. CDR1 and CDR2 from the germline V gene are SGHRS and YFSETQ. The CDR3 is CASSLGTYEQYF. Written as DNA, the CDR3 is TGCGCCAGCAGCTTGGGGACATACGAGCAGTACTTC.

This chain uses TRBV7-6 with TRBJ1-1; a possible D gene is TRBD1 (5 bases). This CDR3 is built from 15 residues. With 3 bases removed from V and 5 bases from J, the gap between germline ends came to 16 bases. Germline values: CDR1 SGHVS, CDR2 FNYEAQ. CDR3 region: CASSFPRDFRTEAFF. CDR3 DNA sequence: TGTGCCAGCAGCTTCCCCCGGGACTTCCGAACTGAAGCTTTCTTT.

The rearrangement uses TRBV4-3 and TRBJ2-3, with TRBD1 matching over 7 bases. V was clipped by 0 bases and J by 0 bases; unmatched bases: 9. Germline CDR1 reads LGHNA; CDR2 reads YSLEER. The CDR3 runs 18 residues. In DNA form, the CDR3 reads TGCGCCAGCAGCCAAGATCATAGGGGGCTCTTGAGCACAGATACGCAGTATTTT. Residues: CASSQDHRGLLSTDTQYF.

The genes are TRBV5-1 and TRBJ2-6; TRBD2 matches at 11 bases. This CDR3 is built from 18 residues. Unmatched junction bases numbered 6, after V lost 1 base and J lost 3 bases. From germline, CDR1 is SGHRS and CDR2 YFSETQ. As DNA, the CDR3 is TGCGCCAGCAGCTTGAGTAGCGGGGGGGCCTTTGGGGCCAACGTCCTGACTTTC. Amino acid sequence: CASSLSSGGAFGANVLTF.

V usage is TRBV30 and J usage is TRBJ1-6; D remains ambiguous. The germline CDR1 and CDR2 sequences are GTSNPN and SVGIG (reference sequence). V was pared by 0 bases and J by 10 bases, with 10 bases between. This CDR3 comprises 13 residues. In DNA, the CDR3 is TGTGCCTGGAGTGTAGTCGGGAAGTCACCCCTCCACTTT. The encoded protein is CAWSVVGKSPLHF.

This clone has only a few counts. The gene calls are TRBV6-5 and TRBJ1-1; unclear D gene. The CDR3 consists of 13 residues. Trimming removed 7 bases from V and 3 bases from J, with 12 bases in between. Per the germline V gene, CDR1 is MNHEY and CDR2 is SVGAGI. CDR3 DNA sequence: TGTGCCAGCAATCCAGACTCGTACACTGAAGCTTTCTTT. It specifies CASNPDSYTEAFF.

Written as DNA, the CDR3 is TGTGCCAGCAGTTCATGGGGCGGGGAGGACATTCAGTACTTC. Translated: CASSSWGGEDIQYF. This rearrangement joins TRBV6-5 to TRBJ2-4; D is perhaps TRBD2 (6 bases). The CDR3 is made up of 14 amino acids. Germline values: CDR1 MNHEY, CDR2 SVGAGI. V was pared by 4 bases and J by 8 bases, with 15 bases between.

Ten or more counts support this clone. Other DNA sequences within the sample encode an identical CDR3. The chain links TRBV28 to TRBJ2-3; D gene uncertain. The CDR3 has 14 amino acids. Germline V lookup: CDR1 MDHEN, CDR2 SYDVKM. Trimming stripped 3 bases from V and 0 bases from J, with 7 bases between. The CDR3 loop reads CASSFLESTDTQYF. Here the CDR3 DNA reads TGTGCCAGCAGTTTCCTAGAAAGCACAGATACGCAGTATTTT.

The rearrangement uses TRBV7-9 and TRBJ1-5; 9 bases are shared with TRBD1. Trimming removed 5 bases from V and 4 bases from J; junction bases left unmatched: 6. The CDR3 extends over 15 amino acids. Germline CDR1 reads SEHNR; CDR2 reads FQNEAQ (reference sequence). The CDR3 nucleotides are TGTGCCAGCAGCCCATCGGGACAGGGAAATCAGCCCCAGCATTTT. Residues: CASSPSGQGNQPQHF.

This chain connects TRBV30 to TRBJ2-2; D is unresolved. V was cut by 4 bases and J by 2 bases, with 8 bases left in between. CDR1 and CDR2 from the germline V gene are GTSNPN and SVGIG (reference sequence). The length of the CDR3 is 13 residues. The CDR3 region has the DNA TGTGCCTGGATCAGACATAACACCGGGGAGCTGTTTTTT. Residues: CAWIRHNTGELFF.

Remarks on this clone: At the DNA level, this CDR3 is encoded by other sequences in the same sample as well. The rearrangement uses TRBV6-5 and TRBJ2-3, with 7 positions matching TRBD1. Germline assignment: CDR1 MNHEY and CDR2 SVGAGI. J was trimmed by 4 bases and V by 0 bases; bases with no gene match: 4. The CDR3 is 15 amino acids. The CDR3 protein is CASSYSRGGADTQYF. CDR3 sequence (DNA): TGTGCCAGCAGTTACTCGAGAGGGGGCGCAGATACGCAGTATTTT.

In its sample, this clone was seen once. The V call is TRBV19, the J call TRBJ2-5; the D gene is possibly TRBD2 (5 bases). From germline, CDR1 is LNHDA and CDR2 SQIVND (reference sequence). Trimming took off 5 bases at V and 5 bases at J, with 6 bases between the two ends. CDR3 length: 11 residues. CDR3 region: CASSPGETQYF. Written as DNA, the CDR3 is TGTGCCAGTAGTCCGGGGGAGACCCAGTACTTC. Full variable domain (rest looked up from reference TRBV19 and TRBJ2-5): DGGITQSPKYLFRKEGQNVTLSCEQNLNHDAMYWYRQDPGQGLRLIYYSQIVNDFQKGDIAEGYSVSREKKESFPLTVTSAQKNPTAFYLCASSPGETQYFGPGTRLLVL.

This chain links TRBV19 with TRBJ2-2, with no clear D. The CDR3 runs 13 residues. V was trimmed by 9 bases and J by 4 bases, leaving 12 bases between them. Germline V gives CDR1 LNHDA, CDR2 SQIVND (reference sequence). CDR3 in amino acids: CASVRESTGELFF. In nucleotides, the CDR3 is TGTGCCAGCGTGAGAGAAAGCACCGGGGAGCTGTTTTTT.

This clone has more than one count but fewer than ten. This sequence joins TRBV30 and TRBJ1-1, with 9 bases lining up with TRBD1. The CDR3 is 13 residues long. The germline CDR1 and CDR2 sequences are GTSNPN and SVGIG (reference sequence). V lost 3 bases and J lost 4; bases outside the gene matches: 3. The CDR3 here is CAWSSTGGTEAFF. The CDR3 region has the DNA TGTGCCTGGAGCTCGACAGGGGGCACTGAAGCTTTCTTT. Looking up the rest from reference TRBV30 and TRBJ1-1 gives the full variable domain: SQTIHQWPATLVQPVGSPLSLECTVEGTSNPNLYWYRQAAGRGLQLLFYSVGIGQISSEVPQNLSASRPQDRQFILSSKKLLLSDSGFYLCAWSSTGGTEAFFGQGTRLTVV.

The table lists this clone with a few counts. The V call is TRBV7-9, the J call TRBJ1-6; D not certain. Trimming left V 3 bases short and J 6 bases short, with 12 bases between. CDR1 is SEHNR and CDR2 is FQNEAQ in the germline V gene (reference sequence). The CDR3 runs 15 residues. CDR3 nucleotides: TGTGCCAGCAGCTTTGGAACAGCTCTTAATTCACCCCTCCACTTT. It encodes CASSFGTALNSPLHF.

The chain is built from TRBV27 and TRBJ1-4, with D hard to call. The V end lost 0 bases, the J end lost 4 bases, and 12 bases lay between the germline ends. This CDR3 has 16 residues. Germline V gives CDR1 MNHEY, CDR2 SMNVEV (reference sequence). CDR3 sequence: CASSLSISGINEKLFF. Here the CDR3 DNA reads TGTGCCAGCAGTTTATCGATCTCTGGCATTAATGAAAAACTGTTTTTT.

Here the CDR3 DNA reads TGTGCCAGCAGCTTAGATCCCCGGTTTTACACCTTC. Encoded protein: CASSLDPRFYTF. The V and J genes are TRBV11-2 and TRBJ1-2; D is uncertain. V dropped 0 bases and J dropped 11 bases, with 10 bases sitting between them. Germline-derived CDR1 and CDR2 are SGHAT and FQNNGV. CDR3 length: 12 amino acids.

This rearrangement joins TRBV30 to TRBJ2-7; no reliable D call. This CDR3 comprises 13 residues. Trimming shortened V by 2 bases and J by 6 bases, and 14 bases separated the two germline ends. CDR1 and CDR2 (germline): GTSNPN, SVGIG (reference sequence). CDR3 nucleotides: TGTGCCTGGAGTCTCGCGGCCCTGGGCGAGCAGTACTTC. Translating it yields CAWSLAALGEQYF.

V and J are TRBV11-1 and TRBJ1-1; 8 nucleotides agree with TRBD1. CDR1 is SGHAT, CDR2 FQDESV, per germline (reference sequence). This CDR3 has 14 amino acids. After removal of 3 bases from V and 4 bases from J, the junction contained 4 bases not matched to a gene. Here the CDR3 DNA reads TGTGCCAGCAGCTTTCCGGGACAGGCCACTGAAGCTTTCTTT. This gives the protein CASSFPGQATEAFF. The variable domain in full, completed from reference TRBV11-1 and TRBJ1-1, reads EAEVAQSPRYKITEKSQAVAFWCDPISGHATLYWYRQILGQGPELLVQFQDESVVDDSQLPKDRFSAERLKGVDSTLKIQPAELGDSAMYLCASSFPGQATEAFFGQGTRLTVV.

This sequence joins TRBV7-8 and TRBJ1-6; TRBD1 aligns across 10 bases. V lost 1 base, J lost 5 bases, and 11 bases stayed unmatched. CDR1 and CDR2 from the germline V gene are SGHVS and FQNEAQ. The CDR3 totals 19 residues. The CDR3 loop is CASSLVGTGEIINNSPLHF. CDR3 coding DNA: TGTGCCAGCAGCTTAGTCGGGACAGGGGAAATCATCAATAATTCACCCCTCCACTTT.

The rearrangement joins TRBV5-8 to TRBJ1-5; 10 positions match TRBD1. CDR1 is SGHTS and CDR2 is YDEGEE in the germline V gene. The CDR3 covers 14 residues. The ends lost 4 bases at V and 5 bases at J; junction bases unmatched: 3. CDR3 in amino acids: CASSRGTGDQPQHF. The CDR3 region has the DNA TGTGCCAGCAGCCGAGGGACAGGGGATCAGCCCCAGCATTTT.

The sample holds one count of this clone. V is TRBV19 and J is TRBJ1-3, with a possible D match to TRBD1 (5 bases). V was cut by 6 bases and J by 9 bases, with 21 bases left in between. The CDR3 has 15 amino acids. CDR1 is LNHDA and CDR2 is SQIVND in the germline V gene (reference sequence). CDR3 sequence: CASRKTGGSERTIYF. The CDR3 bases are TGTGCCAGTAGAAAAACAGGCGGCTCTGAGCGCACCATATATTTT. Looking up the rest from reference TRBV19 and TRBJ1-3 gives the full variable domain: DGGITQSPKYLFRKEGQNVTLSCEQNLNHDAMYWYRQDPGQGLRLIYYSQIVNDFQKGDIAEGYSVSREKKESFPLTVTSAQKNPTAFYLCASRKTGGSERTIYFGEGSWLTVV.